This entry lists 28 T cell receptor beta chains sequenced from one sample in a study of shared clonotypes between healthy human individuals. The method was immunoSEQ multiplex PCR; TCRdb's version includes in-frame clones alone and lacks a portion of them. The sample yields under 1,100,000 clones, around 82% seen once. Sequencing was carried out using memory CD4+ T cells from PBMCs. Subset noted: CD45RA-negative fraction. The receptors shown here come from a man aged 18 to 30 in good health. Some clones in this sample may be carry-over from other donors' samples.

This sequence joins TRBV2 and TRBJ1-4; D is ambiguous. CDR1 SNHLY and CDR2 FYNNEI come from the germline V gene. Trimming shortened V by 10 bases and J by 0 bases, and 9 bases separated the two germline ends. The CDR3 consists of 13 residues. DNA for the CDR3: TGTGCCACCTCGCAAGCAACTAATGAAAAACTGTTTTTT. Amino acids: CATSQATNEKLFF.

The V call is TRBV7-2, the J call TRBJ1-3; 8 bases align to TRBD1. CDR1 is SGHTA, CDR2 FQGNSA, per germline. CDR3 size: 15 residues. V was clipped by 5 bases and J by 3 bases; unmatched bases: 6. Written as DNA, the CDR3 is TGTGCCAGCAGCACTACAGGGGGAGTTGGAAACACCATATATTTT. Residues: CASSTTGGVGNTIYF.

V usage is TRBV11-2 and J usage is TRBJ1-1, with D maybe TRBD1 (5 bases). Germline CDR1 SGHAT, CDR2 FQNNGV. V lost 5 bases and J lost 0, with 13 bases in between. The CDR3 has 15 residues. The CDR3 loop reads CASSPHDSLNTEAFF. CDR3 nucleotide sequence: TGTGCCAGCAGCCCACATGACAGCCTGAACACTGAAGCTTTCTTT.

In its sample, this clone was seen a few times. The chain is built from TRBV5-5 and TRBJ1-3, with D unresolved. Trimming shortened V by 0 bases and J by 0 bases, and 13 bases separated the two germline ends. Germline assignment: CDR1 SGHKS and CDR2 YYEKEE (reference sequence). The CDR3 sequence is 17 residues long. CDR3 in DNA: TGTGCCAGCAGCTTGGCACCACCGGGGAGCTCTGGAAACACCATATATTTT. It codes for CASSLAPPGSSGNTIYF.

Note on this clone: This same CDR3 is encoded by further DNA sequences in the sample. The CDR3 DNA is TGTGCCAGTAGTTTGGCAGGGGGTTCCTACGAGCAGTACTTC. It codes for CASSLAGGSYEQYF. J is TRBJ2-7 and V is TRBV19; 7 nucleotides agree with TRBD1. Germline V gene sequence: CDR1 LNHDA, CDR2 SQIVND (reference sequence). This CDR3 is 14 amino acids long. V lost 5 bases to trimming and J lost 1 base; unmatched junction nucleotides: 5.

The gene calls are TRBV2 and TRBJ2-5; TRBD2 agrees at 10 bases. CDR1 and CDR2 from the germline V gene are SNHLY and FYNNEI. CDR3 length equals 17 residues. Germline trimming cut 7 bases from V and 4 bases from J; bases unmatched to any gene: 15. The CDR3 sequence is CASTRSGAGGPGETQYF. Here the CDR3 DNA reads TGTGCCAGCACTCGGTCTGGAGCGGGAGGGCCGGGAGAGACCCAGTACTTC.

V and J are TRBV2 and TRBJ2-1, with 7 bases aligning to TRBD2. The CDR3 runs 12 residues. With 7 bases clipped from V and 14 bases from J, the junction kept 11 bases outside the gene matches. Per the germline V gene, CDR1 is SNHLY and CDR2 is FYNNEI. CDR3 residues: CASTGEGGSEFF. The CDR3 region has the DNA TGTGCCAGCACGGGGGAGGGCGGTTCGGAGTTCTTC.

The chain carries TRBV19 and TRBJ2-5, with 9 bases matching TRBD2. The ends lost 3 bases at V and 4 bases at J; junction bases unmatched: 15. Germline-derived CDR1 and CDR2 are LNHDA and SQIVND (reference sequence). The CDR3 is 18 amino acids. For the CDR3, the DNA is TGTGCCAGTAGTATGTGGTCAATGAGCGGGAGGCGGGGAGAGACCCAGTACTTC. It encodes CASSMWSMSGRRGETQYF. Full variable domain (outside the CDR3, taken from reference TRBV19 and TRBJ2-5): DGGITQSPKYLFRKEGQNVTLSCEQNLNHDAMYWYRQDPGQGLRLIYYSQIVNDFQKGDIAEGYSVSREKKESFPLTVTSAQKNPTAFYLCASSMWSMSGRRGETQYFGPGTRLLVL.

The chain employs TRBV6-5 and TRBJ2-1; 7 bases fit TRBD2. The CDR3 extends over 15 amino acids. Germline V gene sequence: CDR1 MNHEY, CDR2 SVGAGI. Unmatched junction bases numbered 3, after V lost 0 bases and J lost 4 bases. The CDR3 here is CASSYSGEGYNEQFF. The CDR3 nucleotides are TGTGCCAGCAGTTACTCGGGGGAGGGTTACAATGAGCAGTTCTTC.

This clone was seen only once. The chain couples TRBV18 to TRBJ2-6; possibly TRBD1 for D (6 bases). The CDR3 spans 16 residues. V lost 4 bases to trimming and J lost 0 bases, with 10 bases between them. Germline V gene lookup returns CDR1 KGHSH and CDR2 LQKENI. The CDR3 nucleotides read TGTGCCAGCTCACTGCAACAGGGCTCTGGGGCCAACGTCCTGACTTTC. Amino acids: CASSLQQGSGANVLTF. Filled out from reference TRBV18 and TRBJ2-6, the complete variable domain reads NAGVMQNPRHLVRRRGQEARLRCSPMKGHSHVYWYRQLPEEGLKFMVYLQKENIIDESGMPKERFSAEFPKEGPSILRIQQVVRGDSAAYFCASSLQQGSGANVLTFGAGSRLTVL.

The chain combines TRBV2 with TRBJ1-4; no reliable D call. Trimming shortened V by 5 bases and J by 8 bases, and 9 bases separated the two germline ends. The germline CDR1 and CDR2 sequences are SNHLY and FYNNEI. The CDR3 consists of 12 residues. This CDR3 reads CASSRREEKLFF. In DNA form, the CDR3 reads TGTGCCAGCAGTCGCCGCGAGGAAAAACTGTTTTTT.

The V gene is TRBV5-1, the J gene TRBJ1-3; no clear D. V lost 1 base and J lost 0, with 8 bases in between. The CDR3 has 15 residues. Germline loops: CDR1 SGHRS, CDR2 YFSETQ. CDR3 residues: CASSLTRSSGNTIYF. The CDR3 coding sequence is TGCGCCAGCAGCTTGACGAGGAGCTCTGGAAACACCATATATTTT.

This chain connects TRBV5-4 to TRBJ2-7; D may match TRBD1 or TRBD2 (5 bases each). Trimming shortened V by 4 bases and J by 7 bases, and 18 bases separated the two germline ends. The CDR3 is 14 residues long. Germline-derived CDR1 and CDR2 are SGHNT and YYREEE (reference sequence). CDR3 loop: CASSRDQVSKEQYF. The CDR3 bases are TGTGCCAGCAGCCGGGACCAGGTGTCAAAAGAGCAGTACTTC.

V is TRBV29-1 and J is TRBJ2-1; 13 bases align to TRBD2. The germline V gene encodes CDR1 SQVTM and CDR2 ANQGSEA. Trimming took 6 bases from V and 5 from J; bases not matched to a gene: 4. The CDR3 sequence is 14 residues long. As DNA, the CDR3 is TGCAGCGTGTCCGGGACTAGCGGGAACAATGAGCAGTTCTTC. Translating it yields CSVSGTSGNNEQFF.

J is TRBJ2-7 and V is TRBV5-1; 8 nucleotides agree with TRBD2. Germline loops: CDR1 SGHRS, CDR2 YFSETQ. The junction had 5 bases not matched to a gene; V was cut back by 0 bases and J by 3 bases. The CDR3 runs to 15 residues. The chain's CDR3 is CASSLDSGSVYEQYF. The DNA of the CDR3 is TGCGCCAGCAGCTTGGACAGCGGGAGTGTCTACGAGCAGTACTTC.

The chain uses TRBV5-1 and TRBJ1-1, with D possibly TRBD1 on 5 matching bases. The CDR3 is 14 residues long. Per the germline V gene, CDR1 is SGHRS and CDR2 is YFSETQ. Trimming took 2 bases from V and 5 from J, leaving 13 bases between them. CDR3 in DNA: TGCGCCAGCAGCTTAGCATGGGGCGGGACTGAAGCTTTCTTT. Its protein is CASSLAWGGTEAFF.

The CDR3 reads CAWTKGTDSGANVLTF. CDR3 bases: TGTGCCTGGACCAAGGGGACAGACTCTGGGGCCAACGTCCTGACTTTC. The chain recombines TRBV30 with TRBJ2-6, with 7 positions matching TRBD1. CDR3 length equals 16 residues. Germline-derived CDR1 and CDR2 are GTSNPN and SVGIG (reference sequence). Unmatched junction bases numbered 6, after V lost 4 bases and J lost 0 bases.

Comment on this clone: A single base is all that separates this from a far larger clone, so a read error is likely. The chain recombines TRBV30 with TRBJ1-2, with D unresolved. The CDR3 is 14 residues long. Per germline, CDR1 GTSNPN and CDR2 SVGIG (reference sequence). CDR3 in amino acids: CARSVGPSFYGYTF. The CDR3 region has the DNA TGTGCCCGGAGTGTCGGGCCTTCCTTCTATGGCTACACCTTC.

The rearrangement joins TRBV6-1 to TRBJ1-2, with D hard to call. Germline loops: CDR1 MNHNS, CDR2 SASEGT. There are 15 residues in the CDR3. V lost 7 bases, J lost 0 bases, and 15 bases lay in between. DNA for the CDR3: TGTGCCAGCAAGGTGGCGGGCCACACTAACTATGGCTACACCTTC. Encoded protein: CASKVAGHTNYGYTF.

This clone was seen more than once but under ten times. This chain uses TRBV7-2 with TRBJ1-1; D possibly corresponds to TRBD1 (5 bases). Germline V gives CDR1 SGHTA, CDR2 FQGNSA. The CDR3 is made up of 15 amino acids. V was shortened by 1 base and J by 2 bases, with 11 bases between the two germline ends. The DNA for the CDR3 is TGTGCCAGCAGCTTAGTTGCAGGGATCAACACTGAAGCTTTCTTT. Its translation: CASSLVAGINTEAFF.

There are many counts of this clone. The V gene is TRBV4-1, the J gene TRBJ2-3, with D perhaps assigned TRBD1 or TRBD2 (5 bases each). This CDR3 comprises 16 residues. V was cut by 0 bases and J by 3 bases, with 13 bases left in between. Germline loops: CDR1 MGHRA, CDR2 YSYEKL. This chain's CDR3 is CASSQERGERTDTQYF. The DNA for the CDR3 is TGCGCCAGCAGCCAAGAAAGAGGGGAGCGGACAGATACGCAGTATTTT.

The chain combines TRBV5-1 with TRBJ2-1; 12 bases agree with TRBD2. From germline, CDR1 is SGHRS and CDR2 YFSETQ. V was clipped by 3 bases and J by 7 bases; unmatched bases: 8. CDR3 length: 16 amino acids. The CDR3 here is CASSSTGTSGLNEQFF. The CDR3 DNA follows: TGCGCCAGCAGCTCCACCGGGACTAGCGGGCTTAATGAGCAGTTCTTC.

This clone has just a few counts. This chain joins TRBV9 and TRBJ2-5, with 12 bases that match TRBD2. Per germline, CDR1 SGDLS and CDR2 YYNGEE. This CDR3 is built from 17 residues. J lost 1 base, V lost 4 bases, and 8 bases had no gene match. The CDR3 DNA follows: TGTGCCAGCAGCCCCCCGGGACTAGCGGGTCTCCAAGAGACCCAGTACTTC. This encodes CASSPPGLAGLQETQYF.

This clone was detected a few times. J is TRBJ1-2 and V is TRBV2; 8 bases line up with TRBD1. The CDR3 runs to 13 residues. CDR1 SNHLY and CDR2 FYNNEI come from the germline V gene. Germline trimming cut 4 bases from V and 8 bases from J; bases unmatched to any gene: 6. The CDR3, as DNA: TGTGCCAGCAGTGGCGACAGGGGCTGGGGCTACACCTTC. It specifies CASSGDRGWGYTF.

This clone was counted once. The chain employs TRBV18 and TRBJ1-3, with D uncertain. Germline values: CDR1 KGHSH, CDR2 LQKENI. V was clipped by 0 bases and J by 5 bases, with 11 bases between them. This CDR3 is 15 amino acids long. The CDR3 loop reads CASSPPGTPRNTIYF. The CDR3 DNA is TGTGCCAGCTCACCACCGGGCACTCCGAGAAACACCATATATTTT.

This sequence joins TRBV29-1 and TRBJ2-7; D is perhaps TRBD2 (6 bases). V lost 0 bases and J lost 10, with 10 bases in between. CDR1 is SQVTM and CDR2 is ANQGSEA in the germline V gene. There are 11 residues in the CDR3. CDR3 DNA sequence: TGCAGCGTTGAAGATCTGGAGGGACAGTACTTC. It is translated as CSVEDLEGQYF.

Here the CDR3 reads CASSLTTGKNEQFF. CDR3 nucleotides: TGCGCCAGCAGCTTGACAACGGGGAAGAATGAGCAGTTCTTC. This chain connects TRBV5-1 to TRBJ2-1; maybe TRBD2 (5 bases). V lost 1 base and J lost 7, with 12 bases in between. Germline CDR1 and CDR2: SGHRS and YFSETQ. The CDR3 extends over 14 amino acids.

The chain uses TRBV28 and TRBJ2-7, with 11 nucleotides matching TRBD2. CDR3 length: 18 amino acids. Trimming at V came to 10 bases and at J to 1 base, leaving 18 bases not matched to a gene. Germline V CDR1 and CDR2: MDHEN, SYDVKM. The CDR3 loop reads CATRGGLAASGRSYEQYF. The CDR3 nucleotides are TGTGCCACCCGTGGGGGCTTAGCGGCTAGCGGGAGGTCCTACGAGCAGTACTTC.